Each of the 2 T cell receptor beta chains below was sequenced from the same sample in a study of molecular identifiers for immune sequencing clone quantification. From the PCR reads, TCRdb called clonotypes with MiXCR, one entry per CDR3 protein. Among 350,000 or so distinct CDR3 sequences, 20% to 25% were seen once, and the ten largest hold 0.81%. Source material: naive CD8+ T cells from blood, with Jurkat cell RNA spiked in. Sample subset: FACS-sorted CD8+CD4-CCR7+CD45RA+ naive T cells. All receptors derive from a human donor in good health. Some libraries in this study had Jurkat cell RNA spiked in.

The chain carries TRBV2 and TRBJ2-7; TRBD1 agrees at 7 bases. CDR1 and CDR2 (germline): SNHLY, FYNNEI. The CDR3 sequence is 16 residues long. The trim removed 1 base at V and 0 bases at J, leaving 6 bases unmatched. CDR3 amino acids: CASSEVDRVSSYEQYF. The CDR3 DNA reads as TGTGCCAGCAGTGAAGTCGACAGGGTAAGCTCCTACGAGCAGTACTTC.

The sample holds a few counts of this clonotype. The chain uses TRBV20-1 and TRBJ2-3; 7 bases agree with TRBD2. The junction had 10 bases not matched to a gene; V was cut back by 3 bases and J by 1 base. Per germline, CDR1 DFQATT and CDR2 SNEGSKA (reference sequence). The CDR3 loop spans 16 amino acids. The CDR3 DNA sequence: TGCAGTGCTAGCCGGACTAGGACGTCGCGCACAGATACGCAGTATTTT. Its protein product is CSASRTRTSRTDTQYF.